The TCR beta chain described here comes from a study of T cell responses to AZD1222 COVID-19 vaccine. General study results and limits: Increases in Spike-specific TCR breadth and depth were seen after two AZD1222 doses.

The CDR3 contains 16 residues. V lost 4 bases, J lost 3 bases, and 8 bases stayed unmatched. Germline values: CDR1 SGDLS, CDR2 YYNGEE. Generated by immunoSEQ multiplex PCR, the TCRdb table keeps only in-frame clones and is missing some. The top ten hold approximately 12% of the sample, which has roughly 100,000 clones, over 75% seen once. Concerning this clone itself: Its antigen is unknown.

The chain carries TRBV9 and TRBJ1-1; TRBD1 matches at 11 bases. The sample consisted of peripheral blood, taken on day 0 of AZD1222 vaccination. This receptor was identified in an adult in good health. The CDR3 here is CASSLGQGALDTEAFF. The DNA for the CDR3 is TGTGCCAGCAGCCTTGGACAGGGGGCGTTGGACACTGAAGCTTTCTTT.